The entry below gives a single T cell receptor (beta chain) sequence along with its context. What it recognizes is unknown. This record belongs to a study of human T cells and chemical hapten exposure. Background on the study: Researchers reported sensitizing a 2 cm by 2 cm upper inner arm skin site with 2% DPC. Whole-study findings and limits: There was no change with DPC sensitization in TCRs above 1 in 1000 frequency. PT1 expanded TCR numbers tracked positively with patch test score.

Time point: patch test 3, about 24 weeks after DPC sensitization. The treatment was: therapeutic diphenylcyclopropenone sensitization with weekly scalp DPC. Original data processing: Sequenced samples showed a median of 95,638 TCRs each, with counts running from about 20,000 to 690,000. One entry per CDR3 protein, called by TCRdb with MiXCR from the RACE reads. These V and J calls derive from TCRdb rather than the authors' analysis. The sample has about 160,000 distinct CDR3 sequences; around 30% are singletons. Sequencing was performed on whole blood, taken in connection with sensitization to the hapten diphenylcyclopropenone (DPC). The TCR was taken from a woman aged 18-29 years with alopecia areata. Some clones in this sample may be carry-over from other donors' samples.

The DNA of the CDR3 is TGTGCCAGCAGCGTAGCCCCAGGACTAGCGGGCGGGGATACGCAGTATTTT. Its translation: CASSVAPGLAGGDTQYF. The chain has TRBV9 and TRBJ2-3, with TRBD2 identical over 11 bases. Germline V lookup: CDR1 SGDLS, CDR2 YYNGEE. This CDR3 comprises 17 residues. V lost 0 bases, J lost 6 bases, and 9 bases stayed unmatched.